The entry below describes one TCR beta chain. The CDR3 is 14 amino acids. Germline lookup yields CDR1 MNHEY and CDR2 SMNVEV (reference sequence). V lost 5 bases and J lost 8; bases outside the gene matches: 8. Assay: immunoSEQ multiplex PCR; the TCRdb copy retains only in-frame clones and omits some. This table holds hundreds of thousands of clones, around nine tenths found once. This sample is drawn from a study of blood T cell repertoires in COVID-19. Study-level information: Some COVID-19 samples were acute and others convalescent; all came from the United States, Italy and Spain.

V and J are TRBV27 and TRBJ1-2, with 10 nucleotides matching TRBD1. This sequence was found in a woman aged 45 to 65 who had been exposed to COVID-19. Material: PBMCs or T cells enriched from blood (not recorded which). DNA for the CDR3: TGTGCCAGCAGTCCTGGGACAGGGGCGAGGGGCTACACCTTC. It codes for CASSPGTGARGYTF.